This T cell receptor beta chain is from a study of blood T cell repertoires in COVID-19. Looking at the study overall: PBMCs, B-cell-depleted T cells, or T cells were the source of the cDNA or gDNA that made up the material.

In the source study's methods: From reference gene primer amplification, estimates of nucleated cell counts were derived. Profiled with immunoSEQ multiplex PCR; TCRdb holds only in-frame clones, not every one. D and trimming come from the DNA, and the V and J calls and clone size come from that table. Of some 99,000 clones listed, 80% are singletons. CDR3 length equals 12 residues. Germline values: CDR1 LGHDT, CDR2 YNNKEL (reference sequence). The V and J ends lost 1 base and 5 bases respectively, with 3 bases between them. This clone was detected only a few times. This TCR was sampled from a human donor in a cohort sampled during active or convalescent COVID-19. The V gene is TRBV3-1 (or the pseudogene TRBV3-2), the J gene TRBJ1-5; no reliable D call. Sequencing used peripheral blood. DNA for the CDR3: TGTGCCAGCAGCCAAGTAGATCAGCCCCAGCATTTT. Its translation: CASSQVDQPQHF.